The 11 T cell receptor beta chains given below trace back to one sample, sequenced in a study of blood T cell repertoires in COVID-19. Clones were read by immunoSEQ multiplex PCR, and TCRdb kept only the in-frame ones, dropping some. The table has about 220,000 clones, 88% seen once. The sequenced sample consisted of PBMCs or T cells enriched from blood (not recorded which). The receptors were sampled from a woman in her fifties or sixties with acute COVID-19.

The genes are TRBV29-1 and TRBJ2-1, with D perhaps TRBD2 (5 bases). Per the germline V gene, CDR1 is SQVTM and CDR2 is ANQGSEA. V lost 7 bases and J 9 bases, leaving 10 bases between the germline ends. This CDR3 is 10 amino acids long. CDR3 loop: CSARRGEQFF. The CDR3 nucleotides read TGCAGCGCTAGACGGGGTGAGCAGTTCTTC.

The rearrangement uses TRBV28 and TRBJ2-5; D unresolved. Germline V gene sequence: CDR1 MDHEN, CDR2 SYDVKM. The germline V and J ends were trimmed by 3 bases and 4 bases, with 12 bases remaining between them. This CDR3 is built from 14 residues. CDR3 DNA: TGTGCCAGCAGTTTCTCGTCGAGAGGAGAGACCCAGTACTTC. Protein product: CASSFSSRGETQYF.

CDR3 loop: CAISAATDRNTYEQYF. CDR3 nucleotides: TGTGCCATCAGTGCTGCCACGGACAGGAATACCTACGAGCAGTACTTC. This rearrangement joins TRBV10-3 to TRBJ2-7; 7 bases fit TRBD1. With 4 bases clipped from V and 2 bases from J, the junction kept 11 bases outside the gene matches. CDR3 size: 16 residues. CDR1 and CDR2 (germline): ENHRY, SYGVKD.

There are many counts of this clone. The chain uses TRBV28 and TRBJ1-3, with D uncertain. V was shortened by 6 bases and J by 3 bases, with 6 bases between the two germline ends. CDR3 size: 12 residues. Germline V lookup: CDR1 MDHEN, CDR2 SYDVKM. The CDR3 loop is CASSPYGNTIYF. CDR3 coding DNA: TGTGCCAGCAGCCCCTATGGAAACACCATATATTTT.

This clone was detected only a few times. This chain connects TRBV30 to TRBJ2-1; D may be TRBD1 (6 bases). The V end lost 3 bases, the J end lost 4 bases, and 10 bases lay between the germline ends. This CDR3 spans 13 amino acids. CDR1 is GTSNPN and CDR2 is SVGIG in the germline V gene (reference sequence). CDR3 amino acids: CAWRGDTYNEQFF. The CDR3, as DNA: TGTGCCTGGAGAGGGGACACTTACAATGAGCAGTTCTTC.

This CDR3 reads CASRKRRSGRRGRTDTQYF. CDR3 DNA: TGTGCCAGCAGAAAAAGAAGAAGCGGGAGGCGGGGTCGCACAGATACGCAGTATTTT. This rearrangement joins TRBV21-1 to TRBJ2-3; the table's D call, TRBD2, has no DNA check behind it. TRBV21-1 is shown as a pseudogene. This CDR3 has 19 residues.

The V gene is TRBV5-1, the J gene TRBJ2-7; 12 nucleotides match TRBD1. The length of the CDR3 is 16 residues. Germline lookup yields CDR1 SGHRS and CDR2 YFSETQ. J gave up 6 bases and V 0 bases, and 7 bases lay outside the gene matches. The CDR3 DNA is TGCGCCAGCAGCTTGGCTGGGACAGGGGGCATAGGCGAGCAGTACTTC. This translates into CASSLAGTGGIGEQYF.

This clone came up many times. The CDR3: CASSLPGLASYEQYF. In DNA form, the CDR3 reads TGTGCCAGCAGTCTCCCGGGACTAGCTTCCTACGAGCAGTACTTC. The J gene is TRBJ2-7, the V gene TRBV27; TRBD2 matches at 9 bases. The CDR3 loop spans 15 amino acids. Germline V gene data show CDR1 as MNHEY and CDR2 as SMNVEV (reference sequence). The trim removed 5 bases at V and 1 base at J, leaving 6 bases unmatched.

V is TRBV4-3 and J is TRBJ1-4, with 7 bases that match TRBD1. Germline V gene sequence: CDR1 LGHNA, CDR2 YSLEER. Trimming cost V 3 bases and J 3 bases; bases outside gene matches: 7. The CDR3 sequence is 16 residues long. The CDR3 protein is CASSQTNRGSNEKLFF. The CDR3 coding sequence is TGCGCCAGCAGCCAGACTAACAGGGGTTCTAATGAAAAACTGTTTTTT.

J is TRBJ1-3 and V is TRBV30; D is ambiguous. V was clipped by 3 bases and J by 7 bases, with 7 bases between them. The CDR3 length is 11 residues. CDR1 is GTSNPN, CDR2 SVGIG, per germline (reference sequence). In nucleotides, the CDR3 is TGTGCCTGGAGCCCGGGGAACACCATATATTTT. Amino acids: CAWSPGNTIYF. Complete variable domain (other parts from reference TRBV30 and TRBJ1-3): SQTIHQWPATLVQPVGSPLSLECTVEGTSNPNLYWYRQAAGRGLQLLFYSVGIGQISSEVPQNLSASRPQDRQFILSSKKLLLSDSGFYLCAWSPGNTIYFGEGSWLTVV.

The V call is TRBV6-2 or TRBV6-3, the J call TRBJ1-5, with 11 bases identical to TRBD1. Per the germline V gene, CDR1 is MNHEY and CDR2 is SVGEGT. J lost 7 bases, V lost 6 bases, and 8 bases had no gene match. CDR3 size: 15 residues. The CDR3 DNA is TGTGCCAGCAGCCCGGACAGGGGGCGCGAACAGCCCCAGCATTTT. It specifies CASSPDRGREQPQHF.